A selection of T cell receptor beta chains follows, all from one sample in a study of blood T cells in healthy people across ages. In TCRdb, the 5' RACE reads were re-called with MiXCR into one record per CDR3 protein. The repertoire includes approximately 400,000 distinct CDR3 sequences, approximately 52% of them detected once, and under 65% sits in the top ten. The sequenced sample was blood. Receptors were obtained from a man aged 60 to 69 in good health. CDR3s include the opening cysteine and the closing phenylalanine or tryptophan. Clone size is not always given. Where it is, it says once, few, many or a class for expanded clones.

len	abundance	v_gene	j_gene	CDR3aa
11	-	TRBV7-2	TRBJ2-5	CASSLLGYEYF
15	-	TRBV10-3	TRBJ2-3	CAISEGRAGTDTQYF
19	few	TRBV7-2	TRBJ2-7	CASSLGHGGSGLAAYEQYF
14	many	TRBV6-2/TRBV6-3	TRBJ2-1	CASVGQGLLNEQFF
15	-	TRBV6-2/TRBV6-3	-	CASSSPARVSNEQYF
16	-	TRBV7-9	TRBJ1-5	CASSFFGGGPGGPQHF
12	-	TRBV20-1	TRBJ2-3	CSGERATDTQYF
13	-	TRBV20-1	TRBJ2-7	CSARSGYRDEQYF
14	-	TRBV7-2	TRBJ2-2	CASSLGRHTGELFF
15	-	TRBV20-1	TRBJ2-7	CSARFPGLVRYEQYF
17	many	TRBV12-3/TRBV12-4	TRBJ2-4	CASSSRQGLLAKNIQYF
18	few	TRBV27	TRBJ2-7	CASSFRAGWGQDSYEQYF
15	-	TRBV2	TRBJ2-5	CASSKSGGIQETQYF
14	-	TRBV29-1	TRBJ2-1	CSVVGGFRYNEQFF
14	-	TRBV10-3	TRBJ2-7	CAIGGGRGGYEQYF
13	few	TRBV7-9	TRBJ2-7	CASSQTGAGEQYF
13	-	TRBV12-3/TRBV12-4	TRBJ2-3	CASPSGSTDTQYF
11	many	TRBV6-2/TRBV6-3	TRBJ1-2	CASRSRAGYTF
15	many	TRBV5-5	TRBJ2-1	CASSPWGGVYNEQFF
17	-	TRBV5-1	TRBJ2-3	CASSFPGTGGSTDTQYF
13	-	TRBV28	TRBJ1-6	CASLQGNNSPLHF
14	many	TRBV18	TRBJ2-5	CASSQGLSQETQYF
15	many	TRBV25-1	TRBJ2-7	CASSETGIRSYEQYF
12	-	TRBV13	TRBJ2-7	CASSLGACEQYF
15	-	TRBV9	TRBJ2-3	CASSPSGSEIDTQYF
14	-	TRBV7-2	TRBJ1-2	CASSYWDGKGGYTF
14	once	TRBV28	TRBJ1-2	CASSPRSRGDGYTF
16	-	TRBV20-1	TRBJ2-1	CSARVLGTGVLGEQFF
12	-	TRBV20-1	TRBJ2-7	CSVPGTSYEQYF
16	-	TRBV4-3	TRBJ2-1	CASSQDPIGSLNEQFF
12	-	TRBV6-5	TRBJ2-3	CASRSPPDTQYF
14	-	TRBV30	TRBJ1-1	CAWTRDTEHSEAFF
16	-	TRBV12-3/TRBV12-4	TRBJ1-5	CASRSTTGGSEQPQHF
16	-	TRBV20-1	TRBJ2-1	CSAPRLAGGVYNEQFF
15	many	TRBV20-1	TRBJ2-1	CSARSTGSAHNEQFF
15	-	TRBV13	TRBJ2-5	CASSPGPGGQETQYF
12	few	TRBV20-1	TRBJ2-3	CSATDNTDTQYF
12	many	TRBV7-2	TRBJ2-1	CASSLVANEQFF
15	few	TRBV10-3	TRBJ2-7	CAISEGTGRPYEQYF
16	few	TRBV6-6	TRBJ2-7	CASSYPPGLAFPEQYF
13	-	TRBV29-1	TRBJ2-7	CSVSQGIGYEQYF
16	-	TRBV18	TRBJ2-1	CASSPSIAGKYNEQFF
14	few	TRBV28	TRBJ2-7	CASSLRGISYEQYF
13	-	TRBV7-3	TRBJ1-1	CASSLKGSTGAFF
14	few	TRBV15	TRBJ1-2	CATSRGQGIYGYTF
14	-	TRBV12-3/TRBV12-4	TRBJ2-1	CASTQTSLYNEQFF
14	many	TRBV12-3/TRBV12-4	-	CASSRTSGGDEQYF
14	-	TRBV7-2	TRBJ2-1	CASTPTPNYNEQFF
14	-	TRBV3-1	-	CASSQDRVRETQFF
13	-	TRBV20-1	TRBJ2-7	CSARSGSFYEQYF
13	few	TRBV10-2	TRBJ2-5	CASSLLQSGDQYF
14	few	TRBV10-3	TRBJ2-7	CAIVEGPTGYEQYF
15	-	TRBV7-2	TRBJ1-6	CASSSQGSDNSPPHF
15	-	TRBV7-8	TRBJ2-1	CASSPIAGSPTEQFF
16	-	TRBV7-2	TRBJ2-7	CASSPSSGRAQAEQYF
13	-	TRBV18	TRBJ2-7	CASSPWDSYEQYF
14	-	TRBV12-3/TRBV12-4	TRBJ2-7	CASSLNLGLYEQYF
15	-	TRBV9	TRBJ1-6	CASSGAPEAKSPLHF
16	-	TRBV9	-	CASSPGGAGGSETQYF